The next 6 T cell receptor beta chains were all read from a single sample in a study of cytomegalovirus exposure and HLA in healthy donors. PCR amplification relied on 60 Vbeta primers (plus 13 Jbeta primers). Profiling relied on immunoSEQ multiplex PCR, and the TCRdb table lists in-frame clones only, not all of them. The repertoire holds roughly 130,000 clones, 80% to 90% seen once, with around 11% in the top ten. Specimen: PBMCs. These receptors were taken from a male donor in good health and CMV-seropositive.

This chain links TRBV7-8 with TRBJ2-1; 13 bases fit TRBD2. The V gene end was trimmed by 6 bases and the J gene end by 8 bases; junction bases not matched to a gene: 7. The CDR3 sequence is 15 residues long. CDR1 and CDR2 (germline): SGHVS, FQNEAQ. Here the CDR3 reads CASSGPGLAGYEQFF. The CDR3 DNA sequence: TGTGCCAGCAGTGGCCCGGGACTAGCGGGATATGAGCAGTTCTTC.

The V call is TRBV29-1, the J call TRBJ2-7, with D possibly being TRBD2 (6 bases). V lost 4 bases and J 2 bases, leaving 21 bases between the germline ends. Germline CDR1 SQVTM, CDR2 ANQGSEA. This CDR3 is built from 16 residues. CDR3: CSVARIRAGLTYEQYF. The CDR3 bases are TGCAGCGTTGCGCGGATCCGAGCGGGTTTAACCTACGAGCAGTACTTC.

The rearrangement links TRBV7-9 to TRBJ2-3, with D possibly TRBD2 on 5 matching bases. This CDR3 spans 17 amino acids. V was trimmed by 4 bases and J by 0 bases, leaving 17 bases between them. Germline loops: CDR1 SEHNR, CDR2 FQNEAQ (reference sequence). The chain's CDR3 is CASSYALAGPSTDTQYF. The CDR3 DNA sequence: TGTGCCAGCAGCTATGCCTTGGCGGGCCCTAGCACAGATACGCAGTATTTT.

The chain carries TRBV4-1 and TRBJ1-1; D call uncertain. CDR1 is MGHRA and CDR2 is YSYEKL in the germline V gene. The CDR3 is 15 residues long. V was shortened by 1 base and J by 1 base, with 10 bases between the two germline ends. The CDR3 loop reads CASSQGGWPNTEAFF. CDR3 in DNA: TGCGCCAGCAGCCAAGGAGGTTGGCCGAACACTGAAGCTTTCTTT.

The CDR3 sequence: CASSPQGPGYTF. CDR3 nucleotide sequence: TGTGCCAGTAGCCCACAGGGGCCCGGCTACACCTTC. This rearrangement joins TRBV19 to TRBJ1-2, with 7 bases fitting TRBD1. The V segment lost 6 bases and the J segment 8 bases; nucleotides outside the gene matches: 6. The V gene's germline CDR1 is LNHDA and CDR2 SQIVND (reference sequence). The CDR3 is 12 amino acids.

This rearrangement joins TRBV5-1 to TRBJ2-3; D is possibly TRBD2 (6 bases). V lost 0 bases to trimming and J lost 3 bases, with 14 bases between them. The CDR3 contains 16 residues. Germline V lookup: CDR1 SGHRS, CDR2 YFSETQ. CDR3 region: CASSLVVTGATDTQYF. CDR3 DNA: TGCGCCAGCAGCTTGGTGGTAACGGGAGCGACAGATACGCAGTATTTT.